The 15 T cell receptor beta chains in this list originate from one sample, sequenced in a study of blood T cell repertoires in COVID-19. TCRdb's copy holds only in-frame clones and misses some; the assay was immunoSEQ multiplex PCR. The table records over 75,000 clones, about four fifths of them present only once. Sequences were obtained from peripheral blood. The receptor set was obtained from a woman of 80 years or more with acute or convalescent COVID-19.

The CDR3 sequence: CASSFQGLESPLHF. The CDR3, as DNA: TGTGCCAGCAGCTTCCAGGGGCTAGAGTCACCCCTCCACTTT. The chain uses TRBV7-2 and TRBJ1-6, with a possible D match to TRBD1 (6 bases). Germline V CDR1 and CDR2: SGHTA, FQGNSA. Trimming took 3 bases from V and 10 from J, leaving 13 bases between them. The CDR3 spans 14 residues.

The V gene is TRBV5-5, the J gene TRBJ2-1; weak D call: TRBD2 (6 bases). The V gene's germline CDR1 is SGHKS and CDR2 YYEKEE (reference sequence). The CDR3 loop spans 18 amino acids. V dropped 0 bases and J dropped 1 base, with 17 bases sitting between them. CDR3 in DNA: TGTGCCAGCAGCTTGGCAGTCGGACTACCCACATCCTACAATGAGCAGTTCTTC. As protein: CASSLAVGLPTSYNEQFF. Full variable domain (missing parts from reference TRBV5-5 and TRBJ2-1): DAGVTQSPTHLIKTRGQQVTLRCSPISGHKSVSWYQQVLGQGPQFIFQYYEKEERGRGNFPDRFSARQFPNYSSELNVNALLLGDSALYLCASSLAVGLPTSYNEQFFGPGTRLTVL.

This CDR3 is CASSQISGYEQYF. CDR3 sequence (DNA): TGTGCCAGCAGCCAAATATCCGGCTACGAGCAGTACTTC. The chain combines TRBV3-1 (or the pseudogene TRBV3-2) with TRBJ2-7, with D unclear. Germline assignment: CDR1 LGHDT and CDR2 YNNKEL (reference sequence). V was cut by 2 bases and J by 3 bases, with 8 bases left in between. The CDR3 totals 13 residues.

The V and J genes are TRBV29-1 and TRBJ2-3; TRBD2 matches at 11 bases. Germline V gives CDR1 SQVTM, CDR2 ANQGSEA. The CDR3 extends over 16 amino acids. J was trimmed by 0 bases and V by 5 bases; bases with no gene match: 7. DNA of the CDR3: TGCAGCGTTAGGGCTCTAGCGGGGGGAAGCACAGATACGCAGTATTTT. Translation: CSVRALAGGSTDTQYF.

The chain joins TRBV15 to TRBJ2-7; 10 bases map to TRBD1. CDR1 and CDR2 from the germline V gene are LNHNV and YYDKDF (reference sequence). The CDR3 contains 13 residues. Trimming removed 6 bases from V and 3 bases from J; junction bases left unmatched: 2. The CDR3 DNA reads as TGTGCCACCAGAGGACAGGGGGTCTACGAGCAGTACTTC. Amino acid sequence: CATRGQGVYEQYF.

This chain uses TRBV27 with TRBJ1-2; 9 positions match TRBD1. The CDR3 loop spans 17 amino acids. CDR1 is MNHEY, CDR2 SMNVEV, per germline (reference sequence). Trimming removed 4 bases from V and 6 bases from J; junction bases left unmatched: 15. The CDR3 protein is CASSSVGRDRVGDGYTF. For the CDR3, the DNA is TGTGCCAGCAGTTCCGTAGGACGGGACAGGGTAGGGGATGGCTACACCTTC.

J is TRBJ2-7 and V is TRBV28; 7 positions match TRBD1. V shed 5 bases, J shed 1 base, and the junction held 5 bases outside the gene matches. Germline CDR1 and CDR2: MDHEN and SYDVKM. The CDR3 is 14 residues long. CDR3 sequence reads: CASSPTGESYEQYF. The CDR3 coding sequence is TGTGCCAGCAGTCCTACAGGGGAATCCTACGAGCAGTACTTC.

The chain couples TRBV2 to TRBJ2-1; tentative D call: TRBD1 (5 bases). This CDR3 contains 12 residues. The V gene lost 7 bases and the J gene lost 5 bases, with 9 bases spanning the gap. Germline CDR1 and CDR2: SNHLY and FYNNEI. Here the CDR3 reads CASKTVDNEQFF. The CDR3 coding sequence is TGTGCCAGCAAGACAGTTGACAATGAGCAGTTCTTC.

This rearrangement joins TRBV16 to TRBJ2-1, with D possibly matching TRBD2 (5 bases). CDR1 is KGHSY, CDR2 FQNENV, per germline. CDR3 length equals 16 residues. V was clipped by 0 bases and J by 4 bases, with 13 bases between them. DNA for the CDR3: TGTGCCAGCAGCCAATCGACACGGGGTCCTTACAATGAGCAGTTCTTC. Protein: CASSQSTRGPYNEQFF.

The J gene is TRBJ2-5, the V gene TRBV4-2; TRBD1 aligns across 8 bases. After removal of 0 bases from V and 5 bases from J, the junction contained 11 bases not matched to a gene. Germline V gene lookup returns CDR1 LGHNA and CDR2 YNFKEQ. This CDR3 comprises 17 residues. In nucleotides, the CDR3 is TGTGCCAGCAGCCAAGAATCTGTCCGACAGGGGAGGGAGACCCAGTACTTC. This encodes CASSQESVRQGRETQYF.

The CDR3 loop reads CATSESRGLAKNIQYF. The CDR3 DNA reads as TGTGCCACCAGTGAGAGCAGGGGGTTAGCCAAAAACATTCAGTACTTC. The chain recombines TRBV24-1 with TRBJ2-4; TRBD1 aligns across 7 bases. The CDR3 extends over 16 amino acids. Germline V gene lookup returns CDR1 KGHDR and CDR2 SFDVKD. Trimming at V came to 4 bases and at J to 0 bases, leaving 5 bases not matched to a gene.

The J gene is TRBJ1-1, the V gene TRBV7-9, with a tentative D call TRBD1 (6 bases). The CDR3 runs 14 residues. Between the trimmed V and J ends, which lost 2 bases and 4 bases, there was a span of 11 bases. In germline, CDR1 is SEHNR, CDR2 FQNEAQ (reference sequence). CDR3 in DNA: TGTGCCAGCAGCTTACTGGGGGCGGCCACTGAAGCTTTCTTT. It yields the protein CASSLLGAATEAFF.

A few counts support this clone. This rearrangement joins TRBV2 to TRBJ2-1; no definite D call. This CDR3 is 13 amino acids long. V lost 3 bases and J 8 bases, leaving 11 bases between the germline ends. Germline loops: CDR1 SNHLY, CDR2 FYNNEI. CDR3 loop: CASSDEELDEQFF. The DNA of the CDR3 is TGTGCCAGCAGTGATGAGGAATTGGATGAGCAGTTCTTC. Variable domain in full (rest from reference TRBV2 and TRBJ2-1): EPEVTQTPSHQVTQMGQEVILRCVPISNHLYFYWYRQILGQKVEFLVSFYNNEISEKSEIFDDQFSVERPDGSNFTLKIRSTKLEDSAMYFCASSDEELDEQFFGPGTRLTVL.

J is TRBJ2-5 and V is TRBV7-9, with D unclear. The CDR3 runs 15 residues. The ends were cut back, 2 bases at V and 2 bases at J, with 12 bases in the middle. In germline, CDR1 is SEHNR, CDR2 FQNEAQ (reference sequence). CDR3 sequence: CASSLYGAGQETQYF. The CDR3 nucleotides read TGTGCCAGCAGCTTATATGGCGCAGGACAAGAGACCCAGTACTTC. Supplemented by reference TRBV7-9 and TRBJ2-5, the full variable domain reads DTGVSQNPRHKITKRGQNVTFRCDPISEHNRLYWYRQTLGQGPEFLTYFQNEAQLEKSRLLSDRFSAERPKGSFSTLEIQRTEQGDSAMYLCASSLYGAGQETQYFGPGTRLLVL.

CDR3 sequence reads: CASSPSTNTDTQYF. The DNA for the CDR3 is TGTGCCAGCTCACCCAGCACTAACACAGATACGCAGTATTTT. The rearrangement uses TRBV18 and TRBJ2-3; D is ambiguous. The CDR3 loop spans 14 amino acids. Trimming removed 3 bases at V and 2 bases at J, with 9 bases between. CDR1 and CDR2 from the germline V gene are KGHSH and LQKENI.